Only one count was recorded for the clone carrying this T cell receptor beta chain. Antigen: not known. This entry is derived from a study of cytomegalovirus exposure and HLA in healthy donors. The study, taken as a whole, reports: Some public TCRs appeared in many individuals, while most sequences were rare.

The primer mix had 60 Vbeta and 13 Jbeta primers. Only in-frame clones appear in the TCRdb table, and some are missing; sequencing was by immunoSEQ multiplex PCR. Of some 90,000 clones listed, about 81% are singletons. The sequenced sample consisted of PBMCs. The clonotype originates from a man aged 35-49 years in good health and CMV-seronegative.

CDR3: CASSQVVPPTFYGYTF. For the CDR3, the DNA is TGCGCCAGCAGCCAAGTCGTACCCCCCACTTTCTATGGCTACACCTTC. V usage is TRBV4-1 and J usage is TRBJ1-2; D uncertain. The ends were cut back, 1 base at V and 4 bases at J, with 16 bases in the middle. The germline CDR1 and CDR2 sequences are MGHRA and YSYEKL. The CDR3 spans 16 residues.